This passage covers 27 T cell receptor beta chains from one sample sequenced in a study of blood T cell repertoires in COVID-19 (TCRdb year 2020). Libraries were made using the immunoSEQ multiplex PCR assay. Drawn from immuneACCESS, this table holds only the in-frame rearrangements with V and J called that TCRdb kept. Clones are partly lost; checked studies trace under half to an unresolved V gene and leave the rest unexplained. This sample comprises 200,000 to 250,000 clones, around 84% of them detected only once. The ten top clones hold 15% to 20% of the sample. The sequenced material came from peripheral blood. The receptors shown here come from a woman aged 80 or over with active or convalescent COVID-19.

The chain uses TRBV5-1 and TRBJ1-4; no reliable D call. Germline CDR1 reads SGHRS; CDR2 reads YFSETQ. The V end was cut by 1 base, the J end by 0 bases, with 10 bases between. The CDR3 contains 16 residues. The CDR3 loop is CASSLYTSATNEKLFF. DNA of the CDR3: TGCGCCAGCAGCTTGTACACGTCTGCAACTAATGAAAAACTGTTTTTT.

The chain has TRBV14 and TRBJ2-2, with TRBD1 matching over 8 bases. The V gene end was trimmed by 3 bases and the J gene end by 8 bases; junction bases not matched to a gene: 14. CDR1 SGHDN and CDR2 FVKESK come from the germline V gene. This CDR3 comprises 17 residues. The CDR3 loop is CASSHLIPAGGRGELFF. The CDR3 nucleotides are TGTGCCAGCAGCCACCTAATACCCGCAGGGGGCCGAGGGGAGCTGTTTTTT.

The gene calls are TRBV5-4 and TRBJ2-7; 10 nucleotides agree with TRBD1. CDR3 size: 14 residues. Germline V CDR1 and CDR2: SGHNT, YYREEE (reference sequence). The junction had 10 bases not matched to a gene; V was cut back by 4 bases and J by 9 bases. The CDR3 loop reads CASSRPGTGAGQYF. The CDR3 bases are TGTGCCAGCAGCCGTCCCGGGACAGGGGCAGGGCAGTACTTC.

This clone was observed a handful of times. V is TRBV19 and J is TRBJ1-2, with 8 bases lining up with TRBD1. V shed 4 bases and J 6 bases; nucleotides not matched to a gene: 7. The germline V gene has CDR1 LNHDA and CDR2 SQIVND (reference sequence). The CDR3 is 14 amino acids. Here the CDR3 reads CASSTFGQGDGYTF. The CDR3 nucleotides read TGTGCCAGTAGTACGTTCGGACAGGGTGATGGCTACACCTTC.

This clone was counted once. The CDR3 spells CASSQVVEEQFF. As DNA, the CDR3 is TGTGCCAGCAGCCAAGTTGTGGAGGAGCAGTTCTTC. The chain joins TRBV4-2 to TRBJ2-1, with unresolved D. The length of the CDR3 is 12 residues. The V end was cut by 1 base, the J end by 10 bases, with 8 bases between. Germline V lookup: CDR1 LGHNA, CDR2 YNFKEQ.

The chain has TRBV12-3 or TRBV12-4 and TRBJ1-3; no clear D. Trimming left V 7 bases short and J 0 bases short, with 7 bases between. CDR3 length equals 13 residues. CDR3 nucleotide sequence: TGTGCCAGCATAGGAGACTCTGGAAACACCATATATTTT. Protein product: CASIGDSGNTIYF.

The CDR3 loop reads CASSLWQGGSGNTIYF. The DNA of the CDR3 is TGTGCCAGCAGTTTATGGCAGGGGGGCTCTGGAAACACCATATATTTT. The rearrangement uses TRBV28 and TRBJ1-3; 7 positions match TRBD1. The CDR3 length is 16 residues. V shed 0 bases and J 0 bases; nucleotides not matched to a gene: 2. Germline V CDR1 and CDR2: MDHEN, SYDVKM.

This clone is a singleton in its sample. This chain uses TRBV29-1 with TRBJ1-5, with 8 bases aligning to TRBD1. This CDR3 is 14 amino acids long. Germline CDR1 and CDR2: SQVTM and ANQGSEA. With 4 bases clipped from V and 3 bases from J, the junction kept 5 bases outside the gene matches. This chain's CDR3 is CSVGTGTANQPQHF. The CDR3 DNA follows: TGCAGCGTTGGGACAGGGACGGCCAATCAGCCCCAGCATTTT.

CDR3 amino acids: CAISASGGPDEQFF. In nucleotides, the CDR3 is TGTGCCATCAGCGCTAGCGGGGGTCCGGATGAGCAGTTCTTC. The V and J genes are TRBV10-3 and TRBJ2-1, with 10 bases that match TRBD2. Germline V CDR1 and CDR2: ENHRY, SYGVKD. Germline trimming cut 6 bases from V and 8 bases from J; bases unmatched to any gene: 7. CDR3 size: 14 residues.

V usage is TRBV7-6 and J usage is TRBJ2-5; D unclear. The V gene's germline CDR1 is SGHVS and CDR2 FNYEAQ. CDR3 length: 12 residues. Trimming took 2 bases from V and 5 from J, leaving 6 bases between them. The chain's CDR3 is CASSLSRETQYF. CDR3 nucleotides: TGTGCCAGCAGCTTAAGCAGGGAGACCCAGTACTTC.

The genes are TRBV5-1 and TRBJ2-1; 11 nucleotides match TRBD2. CDR3 length equals 15 residues. Germline V CDR1 and CDR2: SGHRS, YFSETQ. Trimming at V came to 3 bases and at J to 5 bases, leaving 4 bases not matched to a gene. CDR3 protein: CASSSGTSGDNEQFF. CDR3 sequence (DNA): TGCGCCAGCAGCTCGGGGACTAGCGGAGACAATGAGCAGTTCTTC.

The rearrangement joins TRBV9 to TRBJ2-7; D unclear. Germline CDR1 reads SGDLS; CDR2 reads YYNGEE. The CDR3 is 14 amino acids. The ends were cut back, 0 bases at V and 6 bases at J, with 13 bases in the middle. CDR3 bases: TGTGCCAGCAGCGTAGTGGCTAGTCTGGGCGAGCAGTACTTC. Its translation is CASSVVASLGEQYF.

The V call is TRBV6-2 or TRBV6-3, the J call TRBJ1-2; D is ambiguous. There are 11 residues in the CDR3. Germline V gives CDR1 MNHEY, CDR2 SVGEGT. Trimming stripped 5 bases from V and 8 bases from J, with 9 bases between. In nucleotides, the CDR3 is TGTGCCAGCAGTCCCCGGTGGGGCTACACCTTC. This codes for CASSPRWGYTF.

The chain has TRBV18 and TRBJ2-3; D gene unclear. Looked up from germline, CDR1 is KGHSH and CDR2 is LQKENI. The CDR3 length is 12 residues. The V and J ends lost 3 bases and 4 bases respectively, with 5 bases between them. The CDR3 DNA sequence: TGTGCCAGCTCACCTAGTCCAGATACGCAGTATTTT. It codes for CASSPSPDTQYF.

The V gene is TRBV27, the J gene TRBJ1-2; 8 nucleotides line up with TRBD1. Germline CDR1 is MNHEY and CDR2 is SMNVEV (reference sequence). The CDR3 is 14 amino acids. Unmatched junction bases numbered 7, after V lost 2 bases and J lost 8 bases. The CDR3 sequence: CASSLRTGPAGYTF. In DNA, the CDR3 is TGTGCCAGCAGTTTAAGGACAGGGCCCGCCGGCTACACCTTC.

The chain links TRBV7-9 to TRBJ2-2; 9 bases line up with TRBD2. The CDR3 contains 16 residues. CDR1 is SEHNR and CDR2 is FQNEAQ in the germline V gene (reference sequence). Trimming cost V 3 bases and J 7 bases; bases outside gene matches: 9. The CDR3 DNA sequence: TGTGCCAGCAGCTTCATGTTAGCGGGAGAGCGCGGGGAGCTGTTTTTT. Translation gives CASSFMLAGERGELFF.

This chain uses TRBV18 with TRBJ1-1, with TRBD1 matching over 9 bases. The CDR3 covers 17 residues. The trim removed 3 bases at V and 4 bases at J, leaving 12 bases unmatched. Germline V gene sequence: CDR1 KGHSH, CDR2 LQKENI. The CDR3: CASSPPSGTGFFTEAFF. The CDR3 nucleotides read TGTGCCAGCTCACCCCCGAGCGGGACAGGGTTTTTCACTGAAGCTTTCTTT.

The chain couples TRBV5-1 to TRBJ2-1; D is possibly TRBD2 (6 bases). The germline CDR1 and CDR2 sequences are SGHRS and YFSETQ. The CDR3 contains 15 residues. With 4 bases removed from V and 5 bases from J, the gap between germline ends came to 16 bases. The CDR3, as DNA: TGCGCCAGCAGCCGAGATGTCGGGGGAAACAATGAGCAGTTCTTC. Amino acid sequence: CASSRDVGGNNEQFF.

V and J are TRBV21-1 and TRBJ2-5; TRBD1 is taken as the D call from the table, unchecked against the DNA. TRBV21-1 is a pseudogene. The CDR3 covers 16 residues. The CDR3 reads CASSKREPGGEETQYF. CDR3 nucleotides: TGTGCCAGCAGCAAAAGGGAGCCAGGGGGCGAAGAGACCCAGTACTTC.

The gene calls are TRBV28 and TRBJ2-7, with 11 bases fitting TRBD2. After removal of 2 bases from V and 3 bases from J, the junction contained 3 bases not matched to a gene. Germline lookup yields CDR1 MDHEN and CDR2 SYDVKM. The CDR3 runs to 15 residues. CDR3 residues: CASSLIAGGVYEQYF. For the CDR3, the DNA is TGTGCCAGCAGTTTAATAGCGGGGGGGGTCTACGAGCAGTACTTC.

This chain's CDR3 is CASSLSASQGATEAFF. The CDR3 DNA follows: TGTGCCAGCTCACTTTCGGCGAGTCAGGGGGCCACTGAAGCTTTCTTT. The chain is built from TRBV18 and TRBJ1-1; 8 bases agree with TRBD1. Germline V gene lookup returns CDR1 KGHSH and CDR2 LQKENI. V was clipped by 4 bases and J by 4 bases; unmatched bases: 11. The CDR3 covers 16 residues.

The chain has TRBV28 and TRBJ1-2; D gene unclear. V was shortened by 1 base and J by 7 bases, with 7 bases between the two germline ends. This CDR3 is built from 12 residues. The germline V gene encodes CDR1 MDHEN and CDR2 SYDVKM. CDR3 in amino acids: CASSLSRVGYTF. The CDR3 coding sequence is TGTGCCAGCAGTTTATCACGGGTTGGCTACACCTTC.

The rearrangement joins TRBV3-1 (or the pseudogene TRBV3-2) to TRBJ1-1, with 11 nucleotides matching TRBD1. V lost 2 bases to trimming and J lost 8 bases; unmatched junction nucleotides: 13. The CDR3 spans 17 residues. The germline gives CDR1 LGHDT, CDR2 YNNKEL (reference sequence). The CDR3 nucleotides read TGTGCCAGCAGCCAAAACAGTAATGGACAGGGGGCTGGCGAAGCTTTCTTT. This codes for CASSQNSNGQGAGEAFF.

The rearrangement links TRBV7-2 to TRBJ2-7, with TRBD1 matching over 7 bases. There are 13 residues in the CDR3. Per germline, CDR1 SGHTA and CDR2 FQGNSA. V shed 5 bases and J 4 bases; nucleotides not matched to a gene: 5. The CDR3 sequence: CASSGRQGYEQYF. CDR3 DNA: TGTGCCAGCAGCGGACGACAGGGATACGAGCAGTACTTC.

CDR3 DNA sequence: TGTGCCAGCAGTTCCGCGGGACTAGCTCTCCATACGCAGTATTTT. Protein product: CASSSAGLALHTQYF. V usage is TRBV6-5 and J usage is TRBJ2-3; 9 bases line up with TRBD2. There are 15 residues in the CDR3. Trimming cost V 4 bases and J 7 bases; bases outside gene matches: 9. Germline V gene lookup returns CDR1 MNHEY and CDR2 SVGAGI.

This clone was picked up one time. This sequence joins TRBV12-3 or TRBV12-4 and TRBJ2-1; D is unclear. Trimming removed 6 bases from V and 5 bases from J, with 8 bases in between. CDR3 length: 12 amino acids. CDR3 residues: CASSPGHNEQFF. The CDR3, as DNA: TGTGCCAGCAGCCCCGGTCACAATGAGCAGTTCTTC.

The chain has TRBV2 and TRBJ2-1, with D possibly TRBD1 on 5 matching bases. The V and J ends lost 5 bases and 3 bases respectively, with 8 bases between them. The CDR3 spans 13 residues. The germline CDR1 and CDR2 sequences are SNHLY and FYNNEI. This CDR3 reads CASSNQGYNEQFF. The CDR3 region has the DNA TGTGCCAGCAGTAACCAGGGCTACAATGAGCAGTTCTTC.